The clone carrying this TCR beta chain was seen more than once but under ten times. What it binds is unknown. The method was immunoSEQ multiplex PCR; TCRdb's version includes in-frame clones alone and lacks a portion of them. Among around 110,000 clones listed, 70% to 90% were seen once. The CDR3 consists of 14 residues. V was pared by 1 base and J by 10 bases, with 15 bases between. Germline values: CDR1 SGDLS, CDR2 YYNGEE. The sample comes from a study of T cell responses to AZD1222 COVID-19 vaccine. Study conclusions and caveats: White British people made up most donors, females outnumbered males, and clonal diversity was possibly underestimated. Among AZD1222 vaccinees, only five to seven were seropositive at baseline.

The material sequenced was peripheral blood, taken on day 0 of MenACWY control vaccination. The origin of this receptor is an adult in good health. The V gene is TRBV9, the J gene TRBJ1-3; D perhaps matches TRBD1 (5 bases). The CDR3 coding sequence is TGTGCCAGCAGCGTAAGGGGATTGCCGCGGACCATATATTTT. It is translated as CASSVRGLPRTIYF.